This T cell receptor (beta chain) was sequenced for a study of blood T cell repertoires in COVID-19. Study as a whole: Samples taken during acute and convalescent COVID-19 were collected in the United States, Italy and Spain.

V was clipped by 4 bases and J by 3 bases; unmatched bases: 4. Germline-derived CDR1 and CDR2 are MGHRA and YSYEKL. The CDR3 has 14 amino acids. Produced via immunoSEQ multiplex PCR; TCRdb's table is partial and in-frame only. The sample has some 340,000 clones; 85% to 95% are singletons. Clinical history as reported by participants underpinned cohort assignment. The chain is built from TRBV4-1 and TRBJ2-7; 9 positions agree with TRBD2. Source material: PBMCs or T cells enriched from blood (not recorded which). This TCR was sampled from a woman under 40 who had been exposed to COVID-19. CDR3 in DNA: TGCGCCAGCAGCCTTGGGACTAGCAACTACGAGCAGTACTTC. Its protein is CASSLGTSNYEQYF.